This T cell receptor (beta chain) comes out of a study of blood T cells in healthy people across ages. V shed 3 bases and J shed 10 bases, with 7 bases lying between them. CDR1 ENHRY and CDR2 SYGVKD come from the germline V gene. The CDR3 spans 11 residues. Regarding the study as a whole: Observed TCR beta diversity showed a strong correlation with the percentage of naive T cells as measured by flow cytometry.

A second PCR of about 7 to 11 cycles used a sample-barcoded 5' primer and a J-beta primer mix. TCRdb redid the calling of the 5' RACE reads with MiXCR, one entry per CDR3 protein. The data show about 600,000 distinct CDR3 sequences, roughly 43% seen once. This clonotype was counted a few times. Its matching antigen is unknown. The draw of peripheral blood yielded ten milliliters from each donor. This rearrangement joins TRBV10-3 to TRBJ2-1; D unclear. Sequencing was performed on blood. This TCR was recovered from an elderly man in good health. The CDR3 sequence is CAISENREQFF. DNA for the CDR3: TGTGCCATCAGTGAAAACCGAGAGCAGTTCTTC.